A single sample gave rise to the 2 T cell receptor beta chains below, sequenced in a study of OX40 agonist ivuxolimab in advanced cancers. Produced via immunoSEQ multiplex PCR; TCRdb's table is partial and in-frame only. The sample consists of over 75,000 clones, about nine tenths of them appearing once. Sequenced here: CD4+ or CD8+ T cells sorted from blood, sampled in a trial of the OX40 agonist ivuxolimab. The receptors were sampled from an adult with an advanced solid tumor such as melanoma, head and neck, liver or kidney cancer.

CDR3 sequence: CASRGLAGGRNEQFF. CDR3 DNA: TGTGCCAGCAGGGGCCTAGCGGGAGGAAGGAATGAGCAGTTCTTC. The rearrangement links TRBV28 to TRBJ2-1; 11 nucleotides agree with TRBD2. Germline assignment: CDR1 MDHEN and CDR2 SYDVKM. This CDR3 comprises 15 residues. V was pared by 6 bases and J by 7 bases, with 8 bases of the junction left unmatched.

This chain uses TRBV4-1 with TRBJ1-2, with TRBD1 as a possible D gene (6 bases). CDR3 length: 15 amino acids. In germline, CDR1 is MGHRA, CDR2 YSYEKL. V was cut by 3 bases and J by 5 bases, with 16 bases left in between. Here the CDR3 reads CASSQDRTAAYGYTF. Here the CDR3 DNA reads TGCGCCAGCAGCCAGGACCGGACAGCTGCGTATGGCTACACCTTC.